Presented here are 13 T cell receptor beta chains from one specimen sequenced in a study of beta chain features in type 1 diabetes. The authors reverse transcribed all of the isolated RNA, so sequencing captured expressed TCRB transcripts. Clones were read by immunoSEQ multiplex PCR, and TCRdb kept only the in-frame ones, dropping some. The repertoire holds some 100,000 clones, with 40% as singletons. Material for sequencing was stem cell memory CD4+ T cells from blood. These receptors originate from a woman aged 18-30 years in good health.

This clone has only a few counts. No DNA is shown, since the ends of the CDR3 on it are uncertain; the CDR3 is the one TCRdb lists. The chain joins TRBV28 to TRBJ1-5. CDR1 is MDHEN, CDR2 SYDVKM, per germline. Termini included, the CDR3 measures 12 amino acids. CDR3 protein: CASSSSRQPQHF.

This chain connects TRBV5-4 to TRBJ2-2; 13 bases line up with TRBD2. CDR3 length: 18 amino acids. CDR1 is SGHNT, CDR2 YYREEE, per germline (reference sequence). After removal of 4 bases from V and 2 bases from J, the junction contained 8 bases not matched to a gene. CDR3 DNA: TGTGCCAGCAGCCCTCCGACTAGCGGGAGGTTAAACACCGGGGAGCTGTTTTTT. This encodes CASSPPTSGRLNTGELFF. Full variable domain (rest looked up from reference TRBV5-4 and TRBJ2-2): ETGVTQSPTHLIKTRGQQVTLRCSSQSGHNTVSWYQQALGQGPQFIFQYYREEENGRGNFPPRFSGLQFPNYSSELNVNALELDDSALYLCASSPPTSGRLNTGELFFGEGSRLTVL.

This clone has more than one count but fewer than ten. The rearrangement uses TRBV27 and TRBJ2-1, with 8 bases aligning to TRBD2. CDR3 length: 18 amino acids. J lost 5 bases, V lost 0 bases, and 12 bases had no gene match. Germline V gene data show CDR1 as MNHEY and CDR2 as SMNVEV (reference sequence). This CDR3 reads CASSLSHSLAGNNNEQFF. CDR3 DNA sequence: TGTGCCAGCAGTTTATCGCACTCGTTAGCGGGGAACAACAATGAGCAGTTCTTC.

The gene calls are TRBV7-8 and TRBJ2-6; 8 nucleotides match TRBD1. Trimming removed 8 bases from V and 0 bases from J; junction bases left unmatched: 3. Germline V gives CDR1 SGHVS, CDR2 FQNEAQ. The CDR3 sequence is 15 residues long. The CDR3, as DNA: TGTGCCAGCGGGACAGGTTACTCTGGGGCCAACGTCCTGACTTTC. Translated: CASGTGYSGANVLTF.

V and J are TRBV28 and TRBJ2-1; the match to TRBD2 covers 12 bases. CDR3 length equals 15 residues. From germline, CDR1 is MDHEN and CDR2 SYDVKM. With V trimmed by 1 base and J by 7 bases, 2 bases remained unmatched. The CDR3 nucleotides read TGTGCCAGCAGTTTATTGACTAGCGGGAGTAATGAGCAGTTCTTC. It specifies CASSLLTSGSNEQFF.

The chain combines TRBV2 with TRBJ2-1; 11 bases map to TRBD2. This CDR3 has 15 residues. The germline V gene has CDR1 SNHLY and CDR2 FYNNEI. The junction had 3 bases not matched to a gene; V was cut back by 6 bases and J by 2 bases. The CDR3 sequence is CASSLAGGTYNEQFF. In DNA, the CDR3 is TGTGCCAGCAGCTTAGCGGGAGGGACCTACAATGAGCAGTTCTTC. Variable domain in full (rest from reference TRBV2 and TRBJ2-1): EPEVTQTPSHQVTQMGQEVILRCVPISNHLYFYWYRQILGQKVEFLVSFYNNEISEKSEIFDDQFSVERPDGSNFTLKIRSTKLEDSAMYFCASSLAGGTYNEQFFGPGTRLTVL.

The rearrangement links TRBV20-1 to TRBJ2-5; D is unclear. V shed 3 bases and J shed 9 bases, with 8 bases lying between them. This CDR3 is built from 10 residues. Per the germline V gene, CDR1 is DFQATT and CDR2 is SNEGSKA (reference sequence). The CDR3 nucleotides are TGCAGTGCTAGTGTTGCGCCCCAGTACTTC. Translating gives CSASVAPQYF.

This rearrangement joins TRBV13 to TRBJ2-7; 9 nucleotides match TRBD1. The CDR3 has 15 amino acids. Germline lookup yields CDR1 PRHDT and CDR2 FYEKMQ (reference sequence). V was pared by 5 bases and J by 3 bases, with 8 bases of the junction left unmatched. The CDR3 sequence: CASSPITGGGYEQYF. The CDR3 DNA sequence: TGTGCCAGCAGCCCCATTACAGGGGGCGGCTACGAGCAGTACTTC.

The chain joins TRBV9 to TRBJ2-3, with TRBD2 as a possible D gene (5 bases). CDR3 length: 13 amino acids. CDR1 and CDR2 from the germline V gene are SGDLS and YYNGEE. V lost 2 bases and J lost 1, with 5 bases in between. CDR3 sequence: CASSVGGTDTQYF. CDR3 DNA sequence: TGTGCCAGCAGCGTCGGGGGCACAGATACGCAGTATTTT.

This clone has just a few counts. The chain links TRBV10-3 to TRBJ2-5, with TRBD1 as a possible D gene (8 bases). The CDR3 extends over 14 amino acids. The V gene's germline CDR1 is ENHRY and CDR2 SYGVKD. With 6 bases removed from V and 4 bases from J, the gap between germline ends came to 15 bases. In DNA, the CDR3 is TGTGCCATCAGCGGGGGGACAGGAAGAGAGACCCAGTACTTC. Translating it yields CAISGGTGRETQYF.

In its sample, this clone was seen a few times. The CDR3 here is CASRGQGWTEAFF. CDR3 nucleotides: TGTGCCAGCAGGGGACAGGGCTGGACTGAAGCTTTCTTT. The gene calls are TRBV6-5 and TRBJ1-1; 9 bases align to TRBD1. The length of the CDR3 is 13 residues. Trimming cost V 6 bases and J 5 bases; bases outside gene matches: 4. The germline V gene has CDR1 MNHEY and CDR2 SVGAGI.

The chain couples TRBV7-9 to TRBJ2-3; D is possibly TRBD1 (5 bases). With 3 bases removed from V and 3 bases from J, the gap between germline ends came to 13 bases. Germline CDR1 reads SEHNR; CDR2 reads FQNEAQ (reference sequence). This CDR3 has 15 residues. Here the CDR3 reads CASSLGWGTTDTQYF. CDR3 DNA: TGTGCCAGCAGCTTGGGGTGGGGCACGACAGATACGCAGTATTTT.

This clone was detected a few times. J is TRBJ1-2 and V is TRBV18; the D is unclear. The V and J ends lost 2 bases and 3 bases respectively, with 7 bases between them. CDR1 and CDR2 from the germline V gene are KGHSH and LQKENI. The CDR3 is 13 amino acids. In nucleotides, the CDR3 is TGTGCCAGCTCACCATTGGGCCACTATGGCTACACCTTC. This translates into CASSPLGHYGYTF.